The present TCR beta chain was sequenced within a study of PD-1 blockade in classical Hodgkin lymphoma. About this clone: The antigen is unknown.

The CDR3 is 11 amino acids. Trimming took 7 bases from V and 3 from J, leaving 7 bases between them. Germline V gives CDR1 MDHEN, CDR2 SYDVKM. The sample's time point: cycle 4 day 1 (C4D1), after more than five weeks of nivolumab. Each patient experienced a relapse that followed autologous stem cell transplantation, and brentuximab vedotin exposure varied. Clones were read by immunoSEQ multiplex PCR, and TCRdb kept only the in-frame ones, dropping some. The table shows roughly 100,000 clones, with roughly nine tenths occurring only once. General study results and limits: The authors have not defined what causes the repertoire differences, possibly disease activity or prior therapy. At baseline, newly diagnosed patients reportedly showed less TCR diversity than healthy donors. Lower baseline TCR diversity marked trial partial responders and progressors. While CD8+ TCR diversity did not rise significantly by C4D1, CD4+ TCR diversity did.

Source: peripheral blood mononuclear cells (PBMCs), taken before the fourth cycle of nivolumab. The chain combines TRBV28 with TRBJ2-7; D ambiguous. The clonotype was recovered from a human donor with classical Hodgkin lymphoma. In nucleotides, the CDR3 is TGTGCCAGCACTAATGGCTACGAGCAGTACTTC. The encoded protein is CASTNGYEQYF.